This T cell receptor beta chain was identified in a study of PD-1 blockade in classical Hodgkin lymphoma. Comment on this clone: Its antigen is as yet unknown.

Profiling relied on immunoSEQ multiplex PCR, and the TCRdb table lists in-frame clones only, not all of them. This sample has some 150,000 clones, with approximately 80% found just once. Brentuximab vedotin exposure varied, and every patient relapsed after autologous stem cell transplantation. This CDR3 region has 15 residues. V trimming: 0 bases; J trimming: 6 bases; junction bases outside the gene matches: 4. Germline lookup yields CDR1 SGHVS and CDR2 FQNEAQ. Study-level findings and limits: Newly diagnosed patients were said to have less baseline TCR diversity than healthy donors did.

The input for sequencing was peripheral blood mononuclear cells (PBMCs), taken before the second cycle of nivolumab. The sequence derives from a human donor with classical Hodgkin lymphoma. The V gene is TRBV7-8, the J gene TRBJ2-3, with TRBD2 matching over 9 bases. DNA for the CDR3: TGTGCCAGCAGCTTAGCTACGCGGGGGGGCGATACGCAGTATTTT. This sequence encodes CASSLATRGGDTQYF.